These T cell receptor beta chains were read from a single sample in a study of human T cells and chemical hapten exposure. MiXCR, applied by TCRdb to the RACE reads, yields one record per CDR3 protein. The top ten hold over 6.5% of the sample, which has some 170,000 distinct CDR3 sequences, more than 20% seen once. This specimen was whole blood, taken in connection with sensitization to the hapten diphenylcyclopropenone (DPC). All receptors derive from a woman aged 50 to 60 with alopecia areata. Some clones in this sample may be carry-over from other donors' samples. Each CDR3 is given with its conserved first and last residue. A D gene is named only where the DNA matches it firmly. Part of the rows lack a size; the others show once, few, many or a class for expanded clones.

>TRBV5-1|.|TRBJ1-4|.
CASSINPQGQGEKLFF
TGCGCCAGCAGCATAAACCCCCAGGGGCAGGGTGAAAAACTGTTTTTT
>TRBV2|many|TRBJ2-7|.
CASIGLAYEQYF
TGTGCCAGCATCGGGCTAGCCTACGAGCAGTACTTC
>TRBV12-3/TRBV12-4|.|TRBJ1-1|.
CASSLRANEAFF
TGTGCCAGCAGTCTCAGGGCAAATGAAGCTTTCTTT
>TRBV10-2|.|TRBJ2-2|TRBD2
CASHSGVNTGELFF
TGCGCCAGCCATAGCGGGGTAAACACCGGGGAGCTGTTTTTT
>TRBV20-1|.|TRBJ2-2|.
CSARDYYTGELFF
TGCAGTGCTAGGGACTATTACACCGGGGAGCTGTTTTTT
>TRBV14|.|TRBJ2-7|TRBD1
CASSFRTGEQYF
TGTGCCAGCAGCTTCCGGACAGGAGAGCAGTACTTC
>TRBV28|many|TRBJ1-2|.
CASSLTDAEGYTF
TGTGCCAGCAGTTTAACAGACGCGGAGGGCTACACCTTC
>TRBV10-3|many|TRBJ1-2|TRBD1
CAISEPRQGNYGYTF
TGTGCCATCAGTGAGCCCCGACAGGGGAACTATGGCTACACCTTC
>TRBV5-1|few|TRBJ1-5|.
CASSLGDSRNQPQHF
TGCGCCAGCAGCTTGGGGGATTCTCGCAATCAGCCCCAGCATTTT
>TRBV5-1|.|TRBJ2-7|.
CASSLDRGLSYEQYF
TGCGCCAGCAGCTTGGATAGGGGCTTGTCGTACGAGCAGTACTTC
>TRBV24-1|.|TRBJ2-2|TRBD2
CATSAGGVTGELFF
TGTGCCACCTCAGCGGGAGGAGTCACCGGGGAGCTGTTTTTT
>TRBV20-1|few|TRBJ2-1|TRBD2
CSAPGTSGLYNEQFF
TGCAGTGCCCCGGGGACTAGCGGACTCTACAATGAGCAGTTCTTC
>TRBV3-1|few|TRBJ1-6|TRBD1
CASSETRDRESYNSPLHF
TGTGCCAGCAGCGAAACCCGGGACAGGGAATCCTATAATTCACCCCTCCACTTT
>TRBV20-1|.|TRBJ2-3|.
CSAGFRADTQYF
TGCAGTGCAGGTTTTCGGGCAGATACGCAGTATTTT
>TRBV11-2|few|TRBJ2-1|.
CASSLEGGSYNEQFF
TGTGCCAGCAGCTTAGAGGGAGGCTCCTACAATGAGCAGTTCTTC
>TRBV29-1|.|TRBJ2-1|TRBD2
CSVEGLADEQFF
TGCAGCGTTGAAGGACTAGCGGATGAGCAGTTCTTC
>TRBV14|many|TRBJ1-2|.
CASSQEEWGDYTF
TGTGCCAGCAGCCAAGAGGAATGGGGAGACTACACCTTC
>TRBV10-3|few|TRBJ1-1|TRBD1
CAISDLTGSNTEAFF
TGTGCCATCAGTGACTTGACAGGGAGTAACACTGAAGCTTTCTTT
>TRBV12-3/TRBV12-4|few|TRBJ1-5|.
CASSYSGPDQPQHF
TGTGCCAGCAGTTATTCGGGGCCTGATCAGCCCCAGCATTTT
>TRBV11-2|few|TRBJ2-1|.
CASSLGAGVTMSSSKQFF
TGTGCCAGCAGCTTAGGAGCTGGGGTTACAATGAGCAGTTCTAAGCAGTTCTTC
>TRBV5-6|.|TRBJ2-1|TRBD1
CASTPQTGGYNEQFF
TGTGCCAGCACGCCACAGACAGGGGGATACAATGAGCAGTTCTTC
>TRBV24-1|.|TRBJ2-6|.
CATSEGSWDNVLTF
TGTGCCACCAGCGAGGGGAGCTGGGACAACGTCCTGACTTTC
>TRBV20-1|few|TRBJ2-1|TRBD2
CSAREGLAGTEQFF
TGCAGTGCTAGAGAGGGACTAGCGGGCACTGAGCAGTTCTTC
>TRBV12-3/TRBV12-4|.|TRBJ2-1|TRBD2
CASSPRPRRLAGDNNEQFF
TGTGCCAGCAGTCCCCGCCCCCGCAGACTAGCGGGAGACAACAATGAGCAGTTCTTC
>TRBV10-3|few|TRBJ1-5|.
CAISESGGQPQHF
TGTGCCATCAGCGAGTCGGGGGGTCAGCCCCAGCATTTT
>TRBV2|.|TRBJ1-1|.
CASESDADTEAFF
TGTGCCAGCGAGTCGGACGCGGACACTGAAGCTTTCTTT
>TRBV10-1|few|TRBJ2-1|TRBD2
CARGGRRGYNEQFF
TGCGCCAGGGGAGGGAGGCGGGGTTACAATGAGCAGTTCTTC
>TRBV3-1|many|TRBJ2-7|TRBD2
CASSLGLAGGLPHEQYF
TGTGCCAGCAGCCTCGGACTAGCGGGAGGGCTTCCCCACGAGCAGTACTTC
>TRBV9|few|TRBJ2-3|.
CASSVDQTDTQYF
TGTGCCAGCAGCGTAGACCAGACAGATACGCAGTATTTT
>TRBV4-2|.|TRBJ2-3|TRBD2
CASSQGGSGTDTQYF
TGTGCCAGCAGCCAAGGTGGTAGCGGGACAGATACGCAGTATTTT
>TRBV27|few|TRBJ1-5|.
CASTVYPGPGSGQPQHF
TGTGCCAGCACGGTGTATCCAGGGCCCGGAAGCGGTCAGCCCCAGCATTTT
>TRBV4-2|.|TRBJ2-1|.
CASSQVLARDEQFF
TGTGCCAGCAGCCAAGTTCTAGCTCGAGATGAGCAGTTCTTC
>TRBV28|few|TRBJ2-7|.
CASSLTPYEQYF
TGTGCCAGCAGTCTCACGCCCTACGAGCAGTACTTC
>TRBV28|.|TRBJ2-5|.
CASSLSTRREETQYF
TGTGCCAGCAGTTTATCAACCCGCAGGGAAGAGACCCAGTACTTC
>TRBV20-1|.|TRBJ2-7|TRBD1
CSANNPTGGSSYEQYF
TGCAGTGCTAATAACCCGACAGGGGGTAGTTCCTACGAGCAGTACTTC
>TRBV5-1|many|TRBJ2-1|TRBD2
CASSGTSGSNEQFF
TGCGCCAGCAGCGGGACTAGCGGGAGCAATGAGCAGTTCTTC
>TRBV25-1|.|TRBJ2-3|TRBD1
CASSSSTGWTDTQYF
TGTGCCAGCAGTAGTTCGACAGGGTGGACAGATACGCAGTATTTT
>TRBV4-1|once|TRBJ2-1|.
CASSQRRSSSYNEQFF
TGCGCCAGCAGCCAAAGGAGGAGTTCCTCCTACAATGAGCAGTTCTTC
>TRBV29-1|few|TRBJ2-5|TRBD2
CSVDLALAGTDWETQYF
TGCAGCGTTGACCTCGCGCTAGCGGGAACTGATTGGGAGACCCAGTACTTC
>TRBV9|.|TRBJ2-1|TRBD2
CASSVQLAGGWNEQFF
TGTGCCAGCAGCGTCCAACTAGCGGGAGGCTGGAATGAGCAGTTCTTC
>TRBV5-1|many|TRBJ2-7|TRBD2
CASSLAGTYEQYF
TGTGCCAGCAGCTTAGCGGGAACCTACGAGCAGTACTTC